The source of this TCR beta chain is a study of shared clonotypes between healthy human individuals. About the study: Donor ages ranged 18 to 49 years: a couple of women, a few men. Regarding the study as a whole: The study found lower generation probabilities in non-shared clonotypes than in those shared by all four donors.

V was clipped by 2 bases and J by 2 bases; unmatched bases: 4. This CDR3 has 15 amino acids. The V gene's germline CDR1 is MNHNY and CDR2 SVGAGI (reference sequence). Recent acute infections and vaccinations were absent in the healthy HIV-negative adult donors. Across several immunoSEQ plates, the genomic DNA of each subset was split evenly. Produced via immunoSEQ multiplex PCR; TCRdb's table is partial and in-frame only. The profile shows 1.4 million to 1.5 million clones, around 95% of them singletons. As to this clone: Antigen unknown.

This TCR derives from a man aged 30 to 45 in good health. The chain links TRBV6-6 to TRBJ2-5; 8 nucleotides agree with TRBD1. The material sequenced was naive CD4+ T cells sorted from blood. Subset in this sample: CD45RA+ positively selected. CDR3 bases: TGTGCCAGCAGTTACCAAGGACAGGGACAAGAGACCCAGTACTTC. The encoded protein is CASSYQGQGQETQYF.